This TCR beta chain stems from a study of T cell repertoires in cytomegalovirus infection. Study-level background: CMV infection and matching HLA type were both indicated by public TCR beta signatures.

This clonotype was counted a few times. The antigen is undetermined. No DNA is shown, since the ends of the CDR3 on it are uncertain; the CDR3 is the one TCRdb lists. Study-wide points: The response measured ex vivo was dominated by TCR beta clonotypes (HLA-C-restricted and CMV-specific).

TCRdb itself ran the reads through MiXCR, one entry per CDR3 protein. The sample includes hundreds of thousands of distinct CDR3 sequences, around 30% of them seen just once. With termini counted, the CDR3 has 13 amino acids. This material consisted of cultured PBMCs, taken from culture after CMV antigen stimulation. This clonotype was obtained from a human donor in good health (CMV status not recorded). Some clones in this sample may be carry-over from other donors' samples. The genes are TRBV12-3 or TRBV12-4 and TRBJ2-2. The CDR3 loop reads CASSSSGTGELFF.